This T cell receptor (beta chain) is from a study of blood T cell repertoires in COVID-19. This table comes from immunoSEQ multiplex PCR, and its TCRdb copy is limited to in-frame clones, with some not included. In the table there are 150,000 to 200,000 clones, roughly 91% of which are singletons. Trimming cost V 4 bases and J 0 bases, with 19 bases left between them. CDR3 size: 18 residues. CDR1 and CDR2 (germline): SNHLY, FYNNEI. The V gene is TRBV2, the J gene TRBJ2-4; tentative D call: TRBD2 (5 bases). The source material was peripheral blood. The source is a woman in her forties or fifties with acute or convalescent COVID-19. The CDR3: CASSAGGNLALAKNIQYF. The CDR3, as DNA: TGTGCCAGCAGTGCTGGAGGAAACCTCGCTCTAGCCAAAAACATTCAGTACTTC.